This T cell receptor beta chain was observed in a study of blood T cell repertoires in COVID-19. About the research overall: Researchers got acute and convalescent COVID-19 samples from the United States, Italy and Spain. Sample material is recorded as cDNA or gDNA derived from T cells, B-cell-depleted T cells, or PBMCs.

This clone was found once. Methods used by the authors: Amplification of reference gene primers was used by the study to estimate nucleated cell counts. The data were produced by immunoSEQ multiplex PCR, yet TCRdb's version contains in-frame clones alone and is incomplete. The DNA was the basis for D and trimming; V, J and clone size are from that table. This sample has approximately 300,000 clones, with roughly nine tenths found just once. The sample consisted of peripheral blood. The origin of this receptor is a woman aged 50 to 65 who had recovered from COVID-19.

The CDR3 sequence is CASSTGQDTIYF. In DNA form, the CDR3 reads TGTGCCTCGTCGACAGGTCAGGACACCATATATTTT. The chain links TRBV10-3 to TRBJ1-3, with a tentative D call TRBD1 (6 bases). This CDR3 is built from 12 residues. V was pared by 11 bases and J by 8 bases, with 16 bases between. Germline-derived CDR1 and CDR2 are ENHRY and SYGVKD.